This is a list of T cell receptor beta chains from one sample in a study of cytomegalovirus exposure and HLA in healthy donors. Measured with immunoSEQ multiplex PCR; TCRdb has only the in-frame clones, and not every one. The sample lists under 200,000 clones, 65% to 90% occurring once. Sequencing input: PBMCs. Receptors were obtained from a human donor in good health. Each CDR3 is given with its conserved first and last residue. D genes are given only for firm matches. Only part of the rows carry a size: once, few, many, or a class if the clone is expanded.

abundance	v_gene	j_gene	d_gene	CDR3aa	CDR3nt
NA	TRBV11-2	TRBJ2-7	NA	CASSGIAAHSYEQYF	TGTGCCAGCAGCGGTATAGCAGCTCACTCCTACGAGCAGTACTTC
NA	TRBV20-1	TRBJ2-2	NA	CSAYNTGELFF	TGCAGTGCCTATAACACCGGGGAGCTGTTTTTT
NA	TRBV9	TRBJ2-2	NA	CASSVDSGAGELFF	TGTGCCAGCAGCGTAGATTCGGGGGCCGGGGAGCTGTTTTTT
NA	TRBV7-2	TRBJ2-7	NA	CASSPRGSALSYEQYF	TGTGCCAGCAGCCCCCGGGGTAGCGCTCTCTCCTACGAGCAGTACTTC
NA	TRBV5-4	TRBJ2-5	TRBD1	CASSLVGTAETQYF	TGTGCCAGCAGCTTGGTAGGGACAGCAGAGACCCAGTACTTC
NA	TRBV11-3	TRBJ2-1	TRBD2	CASSFGTSGGEQFF	TGTGCCAGCAGCTTTGGGACTAGCGGGGGGGAGCAGTTCTTC
NA	TRBV6-5	TRBJ1-2	NA	CASSTAGTLYGYTF	TGTGCCAGCAGTACAGCCGGGACACTCTATGGCTACACCTTC
NA	TRBV6-5	TRBJ1-4	TRBD1	CASSHRQGYEKLFF	TGTGCCAGCAGTCACCGACAGGGGTATGAAAAACTGTTTTTT
NA	TRBV12-5	TRBJ1-1	NA	CASGLDGAEAFF	TGTGCTAGTGGTTTGGACGGGGCTGAAGCTTTCTTT
NA	TRBV6-6	TRBJ1-5	NA	CASSYPGQNSNQPQHF	TGTGCCAGCAGTTACCCAGGACAAAATAGCAATCAGCCCCAGCATTTT
NA	TRBV7-2	TRBJ2-7	TRBD1	CASSRDSHYEQYF	TGTGCCAGCAGCCGGGACAGTCACTACGAGCAGTACTTC
NA	TRBV25-1	TRBJ2-1	TRBD1	CASSDWEDRGNNEQFF	TGTGCCAGCAGTGATTGGGAGGACAGGGGAAACAATGAGCAGTTCTTC
few	TRBV7-9	TRBJ2-5	NA	CASSFGETQYF	TGTGCCAGCAGCTTCGGAGAGACCCAGTACTTC
NA	TRBV7-2	TRBJ2-7	TRBD1	CASSFRDRAFSEQYF	TGTGCCAGCAGCTTCCGGGACAGGGCCTTTAGCGAGCAGTACTTC
NA	TRBV11-2	TRBJ2-3	NA	CASSFNGLSTDTQYF	TGTGCCAGCAGCTTCAACGGACTGAGCACAGATACGCAGTATTTT
once	TRBV6-6	TRBJ2-3	TRBD1	CASSFQGATDTQYF	TGTGCCAGCAGTTTCCAGGGGGCGACAGATACGCAGTATTTT
NA	TRBV5-1	TRBJ1-6	TRBD1	CASRSGQENSPLHF	TGCGCCAGCCGAAGTGGACAGGAAAATTCACCCCTCCACTTT
NA	TRBV7-9	TRBJ2-7	NA	CASSSYYEQYF	TGTGCCAGCAGCTCCTACTACGAGCAGTACTTC
once	TRBV5-6	TRBJ1-2	TRBD1	CASSPGNRGNYGYTF	TGTGCCAGCAGCCCGGGCAACAGGGGCAACTATGGCTACACCTTC
NA	TRBV19	TRBJ1-5	NA	CASSIYRQNQPQHF	TGTGCCAGTAGTATATACAGACAGAATCAGCCCCAGCATTTT
NA	TRBV6-6	TRBJ2-5	NA	CASSRGGGGEETQYF	TGTGCCAGCAGTCGCGGTGGAGGGGGGGAAGAGACCCAGTACTTC
NA	TRBV5-1	TRBJ2-5	TRBD1	CASSLAVTGYETQYF	TGCGCCAGCAGCTTGGCCGTGACAGGGTACGAGACCCAGTACTTC
NA	TRBV6-5	TRBJ2-7	NA	CASSPPDRYYEQYF	TGTGCCAGCAGTCCCCCCGACAGATACTACGAGCAGTACTTC
NA	TRBV27	TRBJ1-6	NA	CASSFGSSYNSPLHF	TGTGCCAGCAGTTTCGGGAGCTCCTATAATTCACCCCTCCACTTT
once	TRBV27	TRBJ2-7	NA	CASRSGFRSPYEQYF	TGTGCCAGCAGATCAGGGTTTAGGTCCCCCTACGAGCAGTACTTC
NA	TRBV27	TRBJ2-1	TRBD1	CASSPGTGGYNEQFF	TGTGCCAGCAGTCCAGGGACAGGGGGCTACAATGAGCAGTTCTTC
NA	TRBV19	TRBJ2-3	TRBD1	CATKTGPSTDTQYF	TGTGCCACTAAGACAGGGCCCAGCACAGATACGCAGTATTTT
NA	TRBV11-2	TRBJ2-3	NA	CASSLGFRGRGDTQYF	TGTGCCAGCAGCTTAGGGTTCCGGGGTAGAGGGGATACGCAGTATTTT
NA	TRBV7-6	TRBJ1-4	TRBD1	CASSPGQGATNEKLFF	TGTGCCAGCAGTCCGGGGCAGGGGGCAACTAATGAAAAACTGTTTTTT
NA	TRBV6-5	TRBJ2-5	NA	CASSSVGGAETQYF	TGTGCCAGCAGCTCCGTGGGGGGAGCAGAGACCCAGTACTTC
NA	TRBV9	TRBJ2-7	TRBD2	CASSLGTSGSHEQYF	TGTGCCAGCAGCCTAGGGACTAGCGGTTCCCACGAGCAGTACTTC
NA	TRBV2	TRBJ2-7	NA	CASSVQGINEQYF	TGTGCCAGCAGTGTACAGGGTATAAACGAGCAGTACTTC
NA	TRBV4-3	TRBJ2-1	TRBD2	CASSQEATSRYNEQFF	TGCGCCAGCAGCCAAGAAGCGACTAGCCGCTACAATGAGCAGTTCTTC
NA	TRBV5-1	TRBJ2-7	NA	CASSLAYDHLAPTYEQYF	TGCGCCAGCAGCTTGGCTTACGACCATCTAGCGCCGACCTACGAGCAGTACTTC
NA	TRBV4-3	TRBJ1-6	NA	CASSQDEGEWARSPLHF	TGCGCCAGCAGCCAAGACGAAGGGGAATGGGCGCGATCACCCCTCCACTTT
NA	TRBV2	TRBJ2-2	NA	CASTPAPADTGELFF	TGTGCCAGCACGCCCGCCCCAGCGGACACCGGGGAGCTGTTTTTT
NA	TRBV5-1	TRBJ2-7	NA	CASSLEGQPYEQYF	TGCGCCAGCAGCTTGGAAGGACAGCCCTACGAGCAGTACTTC
NA	TRBV19	TRBJ1-5	TRBD1	CASSARDRGDQPQHF	TGTGCCAGTAGTGCAAGAGACAGGGGGGATCAGCCCCAGCATTTT
NA	TRBV7-2	TRBJ2-2	NA	CASSLLGEVTGELFF	TGTGCCAGCAGCTTACTAGGGGAAGTGACCGGGGAGCTGTTTTTT